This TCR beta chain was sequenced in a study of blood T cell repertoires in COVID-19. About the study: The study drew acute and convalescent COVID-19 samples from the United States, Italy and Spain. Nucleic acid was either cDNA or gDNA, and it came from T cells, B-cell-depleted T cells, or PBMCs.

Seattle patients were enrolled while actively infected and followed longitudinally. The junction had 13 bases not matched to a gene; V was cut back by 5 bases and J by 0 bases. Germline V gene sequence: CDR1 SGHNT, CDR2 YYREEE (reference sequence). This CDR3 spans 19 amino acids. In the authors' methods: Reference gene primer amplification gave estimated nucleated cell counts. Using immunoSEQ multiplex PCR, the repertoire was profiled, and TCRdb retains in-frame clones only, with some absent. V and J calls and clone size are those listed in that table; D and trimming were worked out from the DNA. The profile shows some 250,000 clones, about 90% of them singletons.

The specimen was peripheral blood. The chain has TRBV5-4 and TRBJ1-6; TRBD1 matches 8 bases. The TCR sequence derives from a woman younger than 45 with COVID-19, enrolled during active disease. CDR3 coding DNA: TGTGCCAGCAGTTACGGGACAGGAGGATATAGCTCCTATAATTCACCCCTCCACTTT. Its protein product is CASSYGTGGYSSYNSPLHF.